The 20 T cell receptor beta chains given below trace back to one sample, sequenced in a study of cytomegalovirus exposure and HLA in healthy donors. Assay: immunoSEQ multiplex PCR; the TCRdb copy retains only in-frame clones and omits some. The repertoire holds 150,000 to 180,000 clones, with approximately 86% as singletons. The sequenced sample consisted of PBMCs. The receptors were gathered from a man younger than 35 in good health and CMV-seropositive.

In this sample, this clone turned up a few times. Here the CDR3 reads CASSLATGVSTEAFF. The DNA of the CDR3 is TGCGCCAGCAGCTTGGCTACAGGGGTGAGCACTGAAGCTTTCTTT. The genes are TRBV5-1 and TRBJ1-1; 7 bases fit TRBD1. Germline loops: CDR1 SGHRS, CDR2 YFSETQ. With 0 bases clipped from V and 4 bases from J, the junction kept 6 bases outside the gene matches. The CDR3 runs to 15 residues.

The chain employs TRBV11-3 and TRBJ1-5; TRBD1 agrees at 9 bases. V was clipped by 2 bases and J by 7 bases; unmatched bases: 12. The CDR3 has 17 residues. The germline gives CDR1 SGHNT, CDR2 YENEEA. The CDR3: CASSLPPHRQGDQPQHF. CDR3 DNA: TGTGCCAGCAGCTTACCTCCCCACCGACAGGGGGACCAGCCCCAGCATTTT.

V is TRBV18 and J is TRBJ2-3, with D maybe TRBD2 (5 bases). V lost 1 base to trimming and J lost 1 base, with 12 bases between them. Germline V gives CDR1 KGHSH, CDR2 LQKENI. The length of the CDR3 is 16 residues. The CDR3 nucleotides are TGTGCCAGCTCACCACAGGGTACGGAGGGCACAGATACGCAGTATTTT. Translating it yields CASSPQGTEGTDTQYF. The variable domain in full, completed from reference TRBV18 and TRBJ2-3, reads NAGVMQNPRHLVRRRGQEARLRCSPMKGHSHVYWYRQLPEEGLKFMVYLQKENIIDESGMPKERFSAEFPKEGPSILRIQQVVRGDSAAYFCASSPQGTEGTDTQYFGPGTRLTVL.

The chain joins TRBV6-6 to TRBJ2-3, with 9 bases fitting TRBD2. V trimming: 2 bases; J trimming: 5 bases; junction bases outside the gene matches: 5. The germline CDR1 and CDR2 sequences are MNHNY and SVGAGI (reference sequence). The length of the CDR3 is 15 residues. The CDR3 DNA reads TGTGCCAGCAGTTACGATAGCGGGAGAGGAGATACGCAGTATTTT. As protein: CASSYDSGRGDTQYF.

V usage is TRBV4-3 and J usage is TRBJ2-7, with D possibly being TRBD2 (5 bases). Trimming took 0 bases from V and 7 from J, leaving 13 bases between them. This CDR3 comprises 14 residues. Per germline, CDR1 LGHNA and CDR2 YSLEER. This CDR3 is CASSQDRTVGEQYF. CDR3 nucleotides: TGCGCCAGCAGCCAAGATCGGACTGTGGGAGAGCAGTACTTC.

This clone occurred once. The chain has TRBV5-6 and TRBJ2-7, with D possibly TRBD1 on 5 matching bases. This CDR3 is built from 13 residues. Germline-derived CDR1 and CDR2 are SGHDT and YYEEEE. The V and J ends lost 0 bases and 6 bases respectively, with 10 bases between them. Here the CDR3 DNA reads TGTGCCAGCAGCTTGGGGGATGGGGCCGAGCAGTACTTC. Its translation: CASSLGDGAEQYF.

This rearrangement joins TRBV19 to TRBJ1-2; the D is unclear. The germline V and J ends were trimmed by 1 base and 2 bases, with 8 bases remaining between them. The germline V gene encodes CDR1 LNHDA and CDR2 SQIVND (reference sequence). The CDR3 runs 14 residues. The CDR3 reads CASSIGTENYGYTF. CDR3 bases: TGTGCCAGTAGTATAGGAACAGAAAACTATGGCTACACCTTC.

V gene TRBV27 combines with J gene TRBJ2-1, with 14 bases matching TRBD2. This CDR3 spans 15 amino acids. After removal of 4 bases from V and 7 bases from J, the junction contained 3 bases not matched to a gene. Germline-derived CDR1 and CDR2 are MNHEY and SMNVEV (reference sequence). In DNA, the CDR3 is TGTGCCAGCAGTTGGGGGACTAGCGGGGGTAATGAGCAGTTCTTC. It codes for CASSWGTSGGNEQFF.

The chain carries TRBV11-3 and TRBJ1-1; the D is unclear. Germline V CDR1 and CDR2: SGHNT, YENEEA. This CDR3 contains 12 residues. The germline V and J ends were trimmed by 1 base and 6 bases, with 6 bases remaining between them. CDR3 in DNA: TGTGCCAGCAGCTTAGGAGGGCCTGAAGCTTTCTTT. Protein sequence: CASSLGGPEAFF.

V gene TRBV5-6 combines with J gene TRBJ2-5; maybe TRBD1 (5 bases). The CDR3 extends over 14 amino acids. Per germline, CDR1 SGHDT and CDR2 YYEEEE. The ends were cut back, 0 bases at V and 3 bases at J, with 9 bases in the middle. The CDR3 protein is CASSLEGLKETQYF. The CDR3 bases are TGTGCCAGCAGCTTGGAGGGGCTTAAAGAGACCCAGTACTTC.

The chain combines TRBV2 with TRBJ2-1; D might be TRBD2 (6 bases). V lost 3 bases to trimming and J lost 3 bases, with 12 bases between them. Per germline, CDR1 SNHLY and CDR2 FYNNEI. This CDR3 is 15 amino acids long. CDR3 residues: CASSDGLASYNEQFF. CDR3 sequence (DNA): TGTGCCAGCAGTGACGGTCTAGCGAGCTACAATGAGCAGTTCTTC.

This chain links TRBV28 with TRBJ2-2, with TRBD1 as a possible D gene (6 bases). The CDR3 runs 18 residues. In germline, CDR1 is MDHEN, CDR2 SYDVKM. With 3 bases removed from V and 0 bases from J, the gap between germline ends came to 17 bases. The CDR3 protein is CASSLVTGKVSNTGELFF. The CDR3 DNA sequence: TGTGCCAGCAGTTTGGTCACAGGGAAGGTTTCGAACACCGGGGAGCTGTTTTTT. The entire variable domain, with the rest obtained from reference TRBV28 and TRBJ2-2, is as follows: DVKVTQSSRYLVKRTGEKVFLECVQDMDHENMFWYRQDPGLGLRLIYFSYDVKMKEKGDIPEGYSVSREKKERFSLILESASTNQTSMYLCASSLVTGKVSNTGELFFGEGSRLTVL.

The J gene is TRBJ2-2, the V gene TRBV9, with 9 bases matching TRBD1. The CDR3 consists of 15 residues. The germline CDR1 and CDR2 sequences are SGDLS and YYNGEE. V shed 4 bases and J 5 bases; nucleotides not matched to a gene: 6. CDR3 nucleotide sequence: TGTGCCAGCAGCCCCCGGGACAGGGCGACCGGGGAGCTGTTTTTT. Protein: CASSPRDRATGELFF. The full variable domain, in which reference TRBV9 and TRBJ2-2 provide the parts outside the CDR3, is DSGVTQTPKHLITATGQRVTLRCSPRSGDLSVYWYQQSLDQGLQFLIQYYNGEERAKGNILERFSAQQFPDLHSELNLSSLELGDSALYFCASSPRDRATGELFFGEGSRLTVL.

This chain joins TRBV27 and TRBJ2-7, with 9 bases matching TRBD2. Germline V CDR1 and CDR2: MNHEY, SMNVEV (reference sequence). CDR3 length equals 13 residues. V shed 10 bases and J 5 bases; nucleotides not matched to a gene: 9. This CDR3 is CAIGSGGIDEQYF. Here the CDR3 DNA reads TGTGCCATCGGTAGCGGGGGCATTGACGAGCAGTACTTC.

This chain joins TRBV18 and TRBJ2-3, with 10 nucleotides matching TRBD1. Trimming cost V 4 bases and J 7 bases; bases outside gene matches: 8. Germline CDR1 and CDR2: KGHSH and LQKENI. The CDR3 totals 15 residues. The CDR3: CASSLRDRGGNTQYF. CDR3 in DNA: TGTGCCAGCTCACTCCGGGACAGGGGAGGGAATACGCAGTATTTT.

This clone is a singleton in its sample. The chain recombines TRBV7-2 with TRBJ2-3; a possible D gene is TRBD2 (6 bases). CDR3 size: 16 residues. The V gene lost 1 base and the J gene lost 0 bases, with 11 bases spanning the gap. The germline CDR1 and CDR2 sequences are SGHTA and FQGNSA. Here the CDR3 DNA reads TGTGCCAGCAGCTTAGGAGCGGGCAGCAGCACAGATACGCAGTATTTT. Its translation is CASSLGAGSSTDTQYF.

The chain couples TRBV6-6 to TRBJ2-3, with D possibly TRBD1 on 6 matching bases. V lost 6 bases to trimming and J lost 2 bases, with 12 bases between them. Looked up from germline, CDR1 is MNHNY and CDR2 is SVGAGI (reference sequence). The CDR3 has 14 residues. CDR3 amino acids: CASSHTGFTDTQYF. CDR3 DNA sequence: TGTGCCAGCAGCCACACAGGGTTCACAGATACGCAGTATTTT.

The CDR3 loop is CASSLDINYGYTF. The CDR3, as DNA: TGTGCCAGCAGCTTAGACATAAACTATGGCTACACCTTC. The rearrangement joins TRBV7-8 to TRBJ1-2; D is unclear. V was cut by 1 base and J by 2 bases, with 5 bases left in between. The length of the CDR3 is 13 residues. Looked up from germline, CDR1 is SGHVS and CDR2 is FQNEAQ.

V gene TRBV29-1 combines with J gene TRBJ2-6; D remains ambiguous. V shed 3 bases and J shed 1 base, with 7 bases lying between them. CDR1 is SQVTM and CDR2 is ANQGSEA in the germline V gene. The CDR3 is 14 residues long. The CDR3 DNA sequence: TGCAGCGTTGAGGCCCCGTCTGGGGCCAACGTCCTGACTTTC. As protein: CSVEAPSGANVLTF.

The gene calls are TRBV19 and TRBJ1-5, with 7 positions matching TRBD1. The ends lost 8 bases at V and 3 bases at J; junction bases unmatched: 4. This CDR3 is 13 amino acids long. CDR1 is LNHDA and CDR2 is SQIVND in the germline V gene (reference sequence). CDR3 in DNA: TGTGCCAGTCAGACAGGGAACAATCAGCCCCAGCATTTT. It is translated as CASQTGNNQPQHF.